This T cell receptor beta chain was recovered during a study of shared clonotypes between healthy human individuals. Broader study findings: A generally larger estimated richness was seen in naive subsets than in memory subsets.

Splitting the CD4+ cells yielded a CD45RA+ naive subset and a CD45RA-negative memory subset. Details on this clone: As yet, its antigen is unknown.

Deep-level running was used for the assay. Genomic DNA per cell subset filled all wells of several immunoSEQ plates. TCRdb's table, derived via immunoSEQ multiplex PCR, lists solely in-frame clones and lacks some. The sample yields 2 million to 2.5 million clones, approximately 93% seen once. This CDR3 spans 17 amino acids. Input material: naive CD4+ T cells from PBMCs. Indicated subset: CD45RA+ positively selected. The chain carries TRBV12-1 and TRBJ1-1; TRBD1, the table's D call, lacks a check against the DNA. TRBV12-1 is a known pseudogene. The clonotype originates from a man aged 18 to 30 in good health. Some clones in this sample may be carry-over from other donors' samples. CDR3 loop: CASSPNRDRGPNTEAFF. CDR3 in DNA: TGTGCCAGCAGCCCGAACCGGGACAGGGGGCCGAATACTGAAGCTTTCTTT.